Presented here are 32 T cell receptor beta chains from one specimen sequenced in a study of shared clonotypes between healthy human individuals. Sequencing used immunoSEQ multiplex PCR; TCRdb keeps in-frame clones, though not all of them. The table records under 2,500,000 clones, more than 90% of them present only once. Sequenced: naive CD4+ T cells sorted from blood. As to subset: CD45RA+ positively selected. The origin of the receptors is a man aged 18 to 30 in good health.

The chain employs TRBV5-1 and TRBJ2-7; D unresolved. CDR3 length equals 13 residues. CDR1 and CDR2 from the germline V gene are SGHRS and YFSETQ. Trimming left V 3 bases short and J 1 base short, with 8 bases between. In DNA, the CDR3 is TGCGCCAGCAGCTCCAGCGATTCCTACGAGCAGTACTTC. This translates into CASSSSDSYEQYF.

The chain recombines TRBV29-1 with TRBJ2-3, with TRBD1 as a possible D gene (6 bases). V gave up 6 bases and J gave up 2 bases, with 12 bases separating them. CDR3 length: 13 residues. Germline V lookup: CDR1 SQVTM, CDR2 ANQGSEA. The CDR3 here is CSVSGTITDTQYF. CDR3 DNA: TGCAGCGTATCAGGGACAATCACAGATACGCAGTATTTT.

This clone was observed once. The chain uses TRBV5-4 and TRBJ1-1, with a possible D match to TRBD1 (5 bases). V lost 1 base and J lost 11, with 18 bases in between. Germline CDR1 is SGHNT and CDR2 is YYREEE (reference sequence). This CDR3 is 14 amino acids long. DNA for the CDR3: TGTGCCAGCAGCTTGTCCCGGGGGGAGGGTGCGGCTTTCTTT. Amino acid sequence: CASSLSRGEGAAFF.

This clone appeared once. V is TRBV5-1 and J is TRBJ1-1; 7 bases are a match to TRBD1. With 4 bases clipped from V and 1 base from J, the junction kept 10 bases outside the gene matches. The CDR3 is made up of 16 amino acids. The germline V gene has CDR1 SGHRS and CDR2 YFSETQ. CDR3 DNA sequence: TGCGCCAGCAGCCAAACTCCGGGACAGCAGAACACTGAAGCTTTCTTT. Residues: CASSQTPGQQNTEAFF.

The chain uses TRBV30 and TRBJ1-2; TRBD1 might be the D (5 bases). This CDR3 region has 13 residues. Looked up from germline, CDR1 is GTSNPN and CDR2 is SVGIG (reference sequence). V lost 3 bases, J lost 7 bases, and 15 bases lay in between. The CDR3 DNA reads TGTGCCTGGAGGGCAGCGGGGGTAGTTGGCTACACCTTC. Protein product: CAWRAAGVVGYTF. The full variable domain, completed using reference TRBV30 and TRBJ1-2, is SQTIHQWPATLVQPVGSPLSLECTVEGTSNPNLYWYRQAAGRGLQLLFYSVGIGQISSEVPQNLSASRPQDRQFILSSKKLLLSDSGFYLCAWRAAGVVGYTFGSGTRLTVV.

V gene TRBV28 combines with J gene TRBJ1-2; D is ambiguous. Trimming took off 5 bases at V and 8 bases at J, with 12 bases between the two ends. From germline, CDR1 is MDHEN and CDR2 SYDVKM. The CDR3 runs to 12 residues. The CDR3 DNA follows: TGTGCCAGCAGTATGACGCCTGGGGGCTACACCTTC. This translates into CASSMTPGGYTF.

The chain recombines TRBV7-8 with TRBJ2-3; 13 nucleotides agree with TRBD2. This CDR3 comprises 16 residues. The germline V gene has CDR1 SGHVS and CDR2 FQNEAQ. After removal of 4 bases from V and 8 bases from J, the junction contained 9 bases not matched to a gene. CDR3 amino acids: CASSYRTSGGPSTQYF. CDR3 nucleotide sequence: TGTGCCAGCAGCTACCGGACTAGCGGGGGACCTTCTACGCAGTATTTT.

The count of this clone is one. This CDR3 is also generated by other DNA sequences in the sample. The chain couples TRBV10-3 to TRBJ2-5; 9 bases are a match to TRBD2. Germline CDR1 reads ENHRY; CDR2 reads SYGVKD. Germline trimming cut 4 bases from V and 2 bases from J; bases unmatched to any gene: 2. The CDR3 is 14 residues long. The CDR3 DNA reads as TGTGCCATCAGTGCTCTAGCGGGGCAAGAGACCCAGTACTTC. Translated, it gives CAISALAGQETQYF.

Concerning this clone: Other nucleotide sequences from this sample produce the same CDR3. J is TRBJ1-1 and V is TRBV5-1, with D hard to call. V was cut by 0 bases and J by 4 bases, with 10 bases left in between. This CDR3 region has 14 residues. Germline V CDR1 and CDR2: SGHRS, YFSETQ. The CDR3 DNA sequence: TGCGCCAGCAGCTTGGATGGAGCCGGCACTGAAGCTTTCTTT. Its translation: CASSLDGAGTEAFF.

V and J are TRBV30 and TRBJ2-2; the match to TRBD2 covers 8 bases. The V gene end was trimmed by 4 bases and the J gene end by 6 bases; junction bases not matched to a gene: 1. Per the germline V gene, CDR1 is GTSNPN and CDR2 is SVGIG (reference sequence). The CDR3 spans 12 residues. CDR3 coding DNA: TGTGCCTGGACTAGCGGGCCCGGGGAGCTGTTTTTT. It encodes CAWTSGPGELFF.

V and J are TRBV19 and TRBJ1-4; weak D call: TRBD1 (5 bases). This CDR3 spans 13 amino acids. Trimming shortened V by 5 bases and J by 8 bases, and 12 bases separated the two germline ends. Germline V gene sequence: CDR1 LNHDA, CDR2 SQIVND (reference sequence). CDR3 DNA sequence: TGTGCCAGTAGTTGGGGCAGGGCGGAAAAACTGTTTTTT. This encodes CASSWGRAEKLFF.

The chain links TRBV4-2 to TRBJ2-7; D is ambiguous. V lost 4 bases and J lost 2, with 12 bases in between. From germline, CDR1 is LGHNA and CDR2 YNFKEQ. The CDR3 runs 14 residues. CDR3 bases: TGTGCCAGCAGCCCCCCTGGGCAAACCTACGAGCAGTACTTC. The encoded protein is CASSPPGQTYEQYF.

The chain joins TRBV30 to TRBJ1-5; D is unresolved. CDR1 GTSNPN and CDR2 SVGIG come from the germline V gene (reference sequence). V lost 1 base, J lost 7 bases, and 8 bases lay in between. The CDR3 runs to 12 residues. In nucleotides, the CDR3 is TGTGCCTGGAGTGGGGGATTCCAGCCCCAGCATTTT. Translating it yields CAWSGGFQPQHF. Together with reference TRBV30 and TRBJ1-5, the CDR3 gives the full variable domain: SQTIHQWPATLVQPVGSPLSLECTVEGTSNPNLYWYRQAAGRGLQLLFYSVGIGQISSEVPQNLSASRPQDRQFILSSKKLLLSDSGFYLCAWSGGFQPQHFGDGTRLSIL.

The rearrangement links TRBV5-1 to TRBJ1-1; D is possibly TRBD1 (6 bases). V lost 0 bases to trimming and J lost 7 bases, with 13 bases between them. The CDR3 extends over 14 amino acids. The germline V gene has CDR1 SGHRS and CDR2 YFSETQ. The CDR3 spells CASSLEGGSGEAFF. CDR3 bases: TGCGCCAGCAGCTTGGAAGGGGGGAGTGGTGAAGCTTTCTTT.

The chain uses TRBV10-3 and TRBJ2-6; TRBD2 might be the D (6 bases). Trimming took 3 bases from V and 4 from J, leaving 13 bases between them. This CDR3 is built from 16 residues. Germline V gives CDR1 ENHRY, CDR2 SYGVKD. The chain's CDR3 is CAISDPVADGANVLTF. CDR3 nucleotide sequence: TGTGCCATCAGTGACCCGGTAGCGGACGGGGCCAACGTCCTGACTTTC.

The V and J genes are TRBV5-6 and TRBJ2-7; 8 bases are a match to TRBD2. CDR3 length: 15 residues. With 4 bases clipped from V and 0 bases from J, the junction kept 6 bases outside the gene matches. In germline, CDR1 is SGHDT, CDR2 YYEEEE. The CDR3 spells CASSRAGGGSYEQYF. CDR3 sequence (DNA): TGTGCCAGCAGCCGCGCGGGGGGCGGCTCCTACGAGCAGTACTTC.

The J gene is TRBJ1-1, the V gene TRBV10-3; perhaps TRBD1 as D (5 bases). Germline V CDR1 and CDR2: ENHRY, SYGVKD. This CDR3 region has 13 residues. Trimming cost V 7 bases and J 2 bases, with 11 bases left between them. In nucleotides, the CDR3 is TGTGCCATCAAGGGACTGAGAAACACTGAAGCTTTCTTT. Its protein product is CAIKGLRNTEAFF.

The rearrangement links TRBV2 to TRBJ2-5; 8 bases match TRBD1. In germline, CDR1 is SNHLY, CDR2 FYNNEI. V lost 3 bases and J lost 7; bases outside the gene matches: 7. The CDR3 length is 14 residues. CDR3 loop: CASSDGTGLGTQYF. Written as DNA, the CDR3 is TGTGCCAGCAGTGATGGGACAGGTCTTGGGACCCAGTACTTC.

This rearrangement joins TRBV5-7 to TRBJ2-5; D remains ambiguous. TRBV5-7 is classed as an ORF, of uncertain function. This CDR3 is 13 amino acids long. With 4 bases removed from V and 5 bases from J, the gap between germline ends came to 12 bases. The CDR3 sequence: CASSGYTGETQYF. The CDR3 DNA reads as TGTGCCAGCAGCGGTTACACTGGGGAGACCCAGTACTTC.

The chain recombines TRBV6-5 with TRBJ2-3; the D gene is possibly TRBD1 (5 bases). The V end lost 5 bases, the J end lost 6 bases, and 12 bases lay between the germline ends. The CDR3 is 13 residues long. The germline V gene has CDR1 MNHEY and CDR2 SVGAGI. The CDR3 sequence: CASSRAGIDTQYF. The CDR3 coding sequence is TGTGCCAGCAGTAGGGCAGGGATCGATACGCAGTATTTT.

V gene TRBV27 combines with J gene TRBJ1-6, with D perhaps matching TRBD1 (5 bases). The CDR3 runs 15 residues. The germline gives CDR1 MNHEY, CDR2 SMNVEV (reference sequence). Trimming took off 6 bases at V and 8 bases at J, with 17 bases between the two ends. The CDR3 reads CASRGPGTVDSPLHF. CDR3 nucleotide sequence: TGTGCCAGCAGGGGTCCCGGGACGGTGGATTCACCCCTCCACTTT.

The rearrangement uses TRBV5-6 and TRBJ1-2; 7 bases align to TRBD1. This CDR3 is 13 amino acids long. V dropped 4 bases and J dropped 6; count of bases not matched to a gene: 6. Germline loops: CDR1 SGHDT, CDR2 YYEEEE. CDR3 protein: CASSAGTVHGYTF. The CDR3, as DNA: TGTGCCAGCAGCGCAGGGACAGTCCATGGCTACACCTTC.

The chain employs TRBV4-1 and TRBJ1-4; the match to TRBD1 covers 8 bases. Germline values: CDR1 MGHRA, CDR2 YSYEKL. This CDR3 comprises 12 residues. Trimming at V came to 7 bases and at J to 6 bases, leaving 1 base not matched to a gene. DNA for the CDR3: TGCGCCAGCAACAGGGGGGATGAAAAACTGTTTTTT. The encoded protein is CASNRGDEKLFF.

DNA of the CDR3: TGTGCCAGCAGTGACAGGGGGTGGAACACTGAAGCTTTCTTT. Translation gives CASSDRGWNTEAFF. The V and J genes are TRBV2 and TRBJ1-1; 7 bases are a match to TRBD1. The CDR3 totals 14 residues. Germline CDR1 is SNHLY and CDR2 is FYNNEI. J was trimmed by 1 base and V by 3 bases; bases with no gene match: 2.

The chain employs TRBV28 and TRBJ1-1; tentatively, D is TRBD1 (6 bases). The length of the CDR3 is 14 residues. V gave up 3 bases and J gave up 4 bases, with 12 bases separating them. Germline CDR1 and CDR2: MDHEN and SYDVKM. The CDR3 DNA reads TGTGCCAGCAGTTTGGGGGCGGGGGTCACTGAAGCTTTCTTT. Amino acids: CASSLGAGVTEAFF.

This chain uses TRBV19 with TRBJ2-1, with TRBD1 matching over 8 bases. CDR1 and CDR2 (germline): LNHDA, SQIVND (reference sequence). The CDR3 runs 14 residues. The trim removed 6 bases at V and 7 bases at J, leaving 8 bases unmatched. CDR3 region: CASSTGGLSNEQFF. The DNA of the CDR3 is TGTGCCAGTAGCACAGGGGGTTTATCAAATGAGCAGTTCTTC. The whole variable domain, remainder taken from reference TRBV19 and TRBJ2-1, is DGGITQSPKYLFRKEGQNVTLSCEQNLNHDAMYWYRQDPGQGLRLIYYSQIVNDFQKGDIAEGYSVSREKKESFPLTVTSAQKNPTAFYLCASSTGGLSNEQFFGPGTRLTVL.

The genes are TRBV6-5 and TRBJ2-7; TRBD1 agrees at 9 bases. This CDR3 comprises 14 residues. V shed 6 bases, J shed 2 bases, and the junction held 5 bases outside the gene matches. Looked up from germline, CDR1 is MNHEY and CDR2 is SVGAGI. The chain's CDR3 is CASRRGQGTYEQYF. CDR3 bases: TGTGCCAGCAGACGCGGACAGGGGACCTACGAGCAGTACTTC.

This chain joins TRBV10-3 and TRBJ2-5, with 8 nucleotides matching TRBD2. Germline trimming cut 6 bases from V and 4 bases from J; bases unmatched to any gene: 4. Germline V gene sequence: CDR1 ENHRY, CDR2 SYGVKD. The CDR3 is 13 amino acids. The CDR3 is CAISDSGAETQYF. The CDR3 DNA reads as TGTGCCATCAGCGATAGCGGGGCAGAGACCCAGTACTTC.

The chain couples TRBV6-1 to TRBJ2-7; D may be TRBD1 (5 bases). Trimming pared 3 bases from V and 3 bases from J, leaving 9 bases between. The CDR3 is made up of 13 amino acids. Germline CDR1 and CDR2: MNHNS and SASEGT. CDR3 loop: CASSDRVFYEQYF. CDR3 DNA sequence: TGTGCCAGCAGTGACAGGGTCTTCTACGAGCAGTACTTC.

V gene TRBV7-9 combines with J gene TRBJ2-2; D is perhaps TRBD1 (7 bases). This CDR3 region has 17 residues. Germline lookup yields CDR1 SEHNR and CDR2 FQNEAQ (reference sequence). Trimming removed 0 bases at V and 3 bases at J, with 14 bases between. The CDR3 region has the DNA TGTGCCAGCAGCTTAGCGGCCCAGGGGGGTCACACCGGGGAGCTGTTTTTT. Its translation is CASSLAAQGGHTGELFF.

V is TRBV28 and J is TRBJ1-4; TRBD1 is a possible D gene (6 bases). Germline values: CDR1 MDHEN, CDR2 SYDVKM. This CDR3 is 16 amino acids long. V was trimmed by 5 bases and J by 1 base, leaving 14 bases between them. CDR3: CASSPAGEVTNEKLFF. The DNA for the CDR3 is TGTGCCAGCAGTCCTGCAGGGGAGGTAACTAATGAAAAACTGTTTTTT.

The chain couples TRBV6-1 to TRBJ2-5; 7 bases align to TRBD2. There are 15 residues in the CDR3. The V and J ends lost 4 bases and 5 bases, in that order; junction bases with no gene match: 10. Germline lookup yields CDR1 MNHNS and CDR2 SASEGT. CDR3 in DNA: TGTGCCAGCAGTGGGGCTAGCGGCCTCTGGGAGACCCAGTACTTC. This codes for CASSGASGLWETQYF.